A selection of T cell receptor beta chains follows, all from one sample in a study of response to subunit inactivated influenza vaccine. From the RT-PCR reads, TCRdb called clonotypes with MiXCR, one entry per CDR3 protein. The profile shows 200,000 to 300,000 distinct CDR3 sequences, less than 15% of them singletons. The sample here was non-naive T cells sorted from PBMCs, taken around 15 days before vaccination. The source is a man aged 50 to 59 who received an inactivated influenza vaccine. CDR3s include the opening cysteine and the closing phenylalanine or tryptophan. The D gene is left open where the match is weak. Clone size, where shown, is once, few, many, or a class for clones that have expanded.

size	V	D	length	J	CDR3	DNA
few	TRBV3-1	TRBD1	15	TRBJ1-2	CASSQAGQGFWRYTF	TGTGCCAGCAGCCAAGCGGGACAGGGATTTTGGCGCTACACCTTC
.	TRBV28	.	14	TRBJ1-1	CASSLGLMNTEAFF	TGTGCCAGCAGCCTGGGGCTAATGAACACTGAAGCTTTCTTT
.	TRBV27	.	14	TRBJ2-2	CASSSQWNTGELFF	TGTGCCAGCAGTTCACAATGGAACACCGGGGAGCTGTTTTTT
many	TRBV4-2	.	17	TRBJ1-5	CASSQEGGSASNQPQHF	TGTGCCAGCAGCCAAGAGGGGGGTTCGGCTAGCAATCAGCCCCAGCATTTT
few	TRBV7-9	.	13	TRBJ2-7	CASSPLGSYEQYF	TGTGCCAGCAGCCCATTGGGGTCCTACGAGCAGTACTTC
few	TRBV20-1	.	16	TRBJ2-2	CCARESWRGGTGELFF	TGCTGTGCTAGAGAGTCCTGGCGGGGAGGCACCGGGGAGCTGTTTTTT
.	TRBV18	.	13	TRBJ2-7	CASSKDPNYEQYF	TGTGCCAGCTCAAAGGACCCGAACTACGAGCAGTACTTC
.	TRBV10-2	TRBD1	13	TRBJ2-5	CASSGGQGLTQYF	TGCGCCAGCAGTGGAGGACAGGGCTTGACCCAGTACTTC
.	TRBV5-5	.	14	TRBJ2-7	CASRLHTGSYEQYF	TGTGCCAGCAGATTACATACAGGGTCCTACGAGCAGTACTTC
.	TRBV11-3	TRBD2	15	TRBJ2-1	CASSYGGLGGNEQFF	TGTGCCAGCAGCTACGGGGGACTAGGTGGGAATGAGCAGTTCTTC
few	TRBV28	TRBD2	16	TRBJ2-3	CASRRSGGQSTDTQYF	TGTGCCAGCAGACGCAGCGGGGGGCAAAGCACAGATACGCAGTATTTT
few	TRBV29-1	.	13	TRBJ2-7	CSVGFRGSYEQYF	TGCAGCGTTGGGTTCAGGGGTTCCTACGAGCAGTACTTC
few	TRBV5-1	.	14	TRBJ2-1	CASSLAAFNNEQFF	TGCGCCAGCAGCTTGGCAGCTTTTAACAATGAGCAGTTCTTC
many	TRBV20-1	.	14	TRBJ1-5	CSASEDSLGQPQHF	TGCAGTGCTAGCGAGGACAGTCTGGGGCAGCCCCAGCATTTT
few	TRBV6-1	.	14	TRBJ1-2	CASSGPAPRYGYTF	TGTGCCAGCTCTGGTCCTGCTCCCCGCTATGGCTACACCTTC
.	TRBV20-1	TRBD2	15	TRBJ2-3	CSAYRLAGDKDTQYF	TGCAGTGCTTACAGACTAGCGGGAGATAAAGATACGCAGTATTTT
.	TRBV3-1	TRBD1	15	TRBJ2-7	CASSQTGTGGYEQYF	TGTGCCAGCAGCCAAACCGGGACAGGGGGCTACGAGCAGTACTTC
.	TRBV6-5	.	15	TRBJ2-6	CASSLLGPGANVLTF	TGTGCCAGCAGTTTATTGGGCCCTGGGGCCAACGTCCTGACTTTC
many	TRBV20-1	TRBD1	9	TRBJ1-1	CSPRDRGFF	TGCAGCCCCCGGGACAGGGGATTCTTT
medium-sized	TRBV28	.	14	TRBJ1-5	CASSLHQGSQPQHF	TGTGCCAGCAGTTTGCACCAGGGGTCGCAGCCCCAGCATTTT
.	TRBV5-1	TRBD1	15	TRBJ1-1	CASSLARTGATEAFF	TGCGCCAGCAGCTTGGCTAGGACAGGGGCGACTGAAGCTTTCTTT
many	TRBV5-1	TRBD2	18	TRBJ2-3	CASRPILLREDITDTQYF	TGCGCCAGCAGACCTATCCTCTTGCGGGAGGACATCACAGATACGCAGTATTTT
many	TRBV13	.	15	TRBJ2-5	CASSLRRGHQETQYF	TGTGCCAGCAGCTTAAGAAGGGGACACCAAGAGACCCAGTACTTC
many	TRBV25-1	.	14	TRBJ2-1	CASSLSRASDEQFF	TGTGCCAGCTCTCTCAGTAGGGCTTCGGATGAGCAGTTCTTC
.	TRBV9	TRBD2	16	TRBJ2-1	CASSLQTSLNDNEQFF	TGTGCCAGCAGCTTACAGACTAGCCTAAATGACAATGAGCAGTTCTTC
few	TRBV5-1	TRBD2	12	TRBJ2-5	CASTGTSETQYF	TGCGCCAGCACCGGGACTAGTGAGACCCAGTACTTC
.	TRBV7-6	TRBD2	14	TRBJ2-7	CASSPFSGAYEQYF	TGTGCCAGCAGCCCCTTCAGCGGGGCCTACGAGCAGTACTTC
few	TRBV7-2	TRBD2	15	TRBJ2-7	CASSLGRGSFYEQYF	TGTGCCAGCAGCTTGGGGCGCGGGAGTTTTTACGAGCAGTACTTC
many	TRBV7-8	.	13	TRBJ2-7	CASSLGRLGEQYF	TGTGCCAGCAGCTTAGGACGTCTCGGAGAGCAGTACTTC
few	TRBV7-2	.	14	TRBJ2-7	CASSLGGPAYEQYF	TGTGCCAGCAGCTTGGGAGGCCCGGCCTACGAGCAGTACTTC
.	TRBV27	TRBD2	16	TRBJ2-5	CASSPRLAGVQETQYF	TGTGCCAGCAGTCCCCGACTAGCGGGGGTGCAAGAGACCCAGTACTTC
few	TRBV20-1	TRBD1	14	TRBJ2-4	CSARGQGNKNIQYF	TGCAGTGCTAGGGGACAGGGAAACAAAAACATTCAGTACTTC
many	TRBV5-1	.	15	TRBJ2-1	CASSPMVSSYNEQFF	TGCGCCAGCAGCCCGATGGTGAGCTCCTACAATGAGCAGTTCTTC
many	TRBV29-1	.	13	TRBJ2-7	CSVKGGNYYEQYF	TGCAGCGTTAAAGGGGGAAACTACTACGAGCAGTACTTC
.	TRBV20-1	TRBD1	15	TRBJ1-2	CSAKNKGQGAAGYTF	TGCAGTGCAAAAAATAAAGGACAGGGGGCTGCTGGCTACACCTTC
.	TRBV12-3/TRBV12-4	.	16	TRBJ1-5	CASSLATGISNQPQHF	TGTGCCAGCAGTTTAGCGACAGGTATTAGCAATCAGCCCCAGCATTTT
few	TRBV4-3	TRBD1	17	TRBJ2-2	CASSQQKGQANTGELFF	TGCGCCAGCAGCCAGCAAAAGGGACAGGCGAACACCGGGGAGCTGTTTTTT
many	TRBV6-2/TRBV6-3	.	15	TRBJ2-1	CASSYSSILYNEQFF	TGTGCCAGCAGTTACTCGTCCATTCTCTACAATGAGCAGTTCTTC
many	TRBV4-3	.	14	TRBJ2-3	CASSQEISSDTQYF	TGCGCCAGCAGCCAAGAGATTAGCTCAGATACGCAGTATTTT
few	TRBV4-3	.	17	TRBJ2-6	CASSQDAAGPGANVLTF	TGCGCCAGCAGCCAAGATGCGGCAGGGCCTGGGGCCAACGTCCTGACTTTC
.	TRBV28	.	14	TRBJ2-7	CASSYPGADYEQYF	TGTGCCAGCAGTTACCCAGGGGCAGACTACGAGCAGTACTTC
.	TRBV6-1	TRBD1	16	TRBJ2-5	CASSPGRTGRQETQYF	TGTGCCAGCAGTCCTGGGCGGACAGGGCGTCAAGAGACCCAGTACTTC
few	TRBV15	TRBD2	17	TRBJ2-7	CATSRDRRREAPREQYF	TGTGCCACCAGCAGAGATAGGAGGCGGGAGGCCCCTCGCGAGCAGTACTTC
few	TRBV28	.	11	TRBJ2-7	CASGRNYEQYF	TGTGCCAGCGGTCGGAACTACGAGCAGTACTTC
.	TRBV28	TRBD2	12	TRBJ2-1	CAARTSENEQFF	TGTGCCGCCCGGACTAGCGAGAATGAGCAGTTCTTC
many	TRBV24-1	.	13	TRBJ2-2	CATQGGFTGELFF	TGTGCCACCCAGGGGGGCTTCACCGGGGAGCTGTTTTTT
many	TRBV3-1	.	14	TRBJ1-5	CASSLGVGNQPQHF	TGTGCCAGCAGCTTAGGGGTTGGGAATCAGCCCCAGCATTTT